This TCR beta chain appears in the sequencing data of a study of shared clonotypes between healthy human individuals. In regard to this clone: Other DNA sequences from this sample encode an identical CDR3 as well.

Across several immunoSEQ plates, the genomic DNA of each subset was split evenly. In the study's own analysis: As immunoSEQ supplied junction-only sequences (without quality scores), filtering differed. Generated by immunoSEQ multiplex PCR, the TCRdb table keeps only in-frame clones and is missing some. The DNA was the basis for D and trimming; V, J and clone size are from that table. The table includes about 2.1 million clones, around 93% detected once. Naive CD8 cells comprised CD45RO-negative, CCR7-positively selected cells, excluding terminally differentiated effector memory CD45RA+ cells. Trimming stripped 1 base from V and 1 base from J, with 8 bases between. The CDR3 covers 14 residues. Germline values: CDR1 LGHNA, CDR2 YSLEER.

The sequencing sample was made of naive CD8+ T cells from PBMCs. The genes are TRBV4-3 and TRBJ2-7, with D hard to call. The sequence came from a man aged 18 to 29 in good health. Some clones in this sample may be carry-over from other donors' samples. CDR3 in amino acids: CASSQGLSSYEQYF. CDR3 nucleotides: TGCGCCAGCAGCCAAGGGCTCTCTTCCTACGAGCAGTACTTC.